What follows describes a single T cell receptor beta chain. The antigen is undetermined. Method: immunoSEQ multiplex PCR; TCRdb's copy keeps in-frame clones and lacks some. The sample consists of 25,000 to 35,000 clones, 80% to 90% of them appearing once. This sample is part of a study of human CD4 T cells and Enterobacteriaceae. All CD4+ cells other than CD45RA+CCR7+CD95- naive cells were sorted as memory, over 98% pure. Sorted cells lacked CD8+, CD14+, CD16+, CD56+, CD19+ and CD25-bright cells. Looked up from germline, CDR1 is KGHSH and CDR2 is LQKENI. This CDR3 contains 16 residues. V was pared by 1 base and J by 8 bases, with 15 bases between. Study-wide points: Ex vivo clonotype reactivity was inferred only by sequence matching.

The specimen was memory CD4+ T cells from blood. The TCR was taken from a human donor in good health. This chain links TRBV18 with TRBJ1-6; D is possibly TRBD1 (5 bases). The CDR3 DNA reads as TGTGCCAGCTCACCACAGGGAGGGACGGGCGATTCACCCCTCCACTTT. This gives the protein CASSPQGGTGDSPLHF.